This TCR beta chain was sequenced in a study of blood T cell repertoires in COVID-19. Only one count was recorded for this clone. Profiled with immunoSEQ multiplex PCR; TCRdb holds only in-frame clones, not every one. This table holds under 75,000 clones, 80% to 90% found once. The V and J ends lost 4 bases and 2 bases, in that order; junction bases with no gene match: 4. From germline, CDR1 is SGHRS and CDR2 YFSETQ. CDR3 length equals 16 residues. The J gene is TRBJ2-5, the V gene TRBV5-1; 14 nucleotides agree with TRBD2. The TCR sequence derives from a woman older than 75 with active COVID-19. Material for sequencing was peripheral blood. The CDR3 DNA is TGCGCCAGCAGCCCGACTAGCGGGGGGGGACAAGAGACCCAGTACTTC. Its protein product is CASSPTSGGGQETQYF.